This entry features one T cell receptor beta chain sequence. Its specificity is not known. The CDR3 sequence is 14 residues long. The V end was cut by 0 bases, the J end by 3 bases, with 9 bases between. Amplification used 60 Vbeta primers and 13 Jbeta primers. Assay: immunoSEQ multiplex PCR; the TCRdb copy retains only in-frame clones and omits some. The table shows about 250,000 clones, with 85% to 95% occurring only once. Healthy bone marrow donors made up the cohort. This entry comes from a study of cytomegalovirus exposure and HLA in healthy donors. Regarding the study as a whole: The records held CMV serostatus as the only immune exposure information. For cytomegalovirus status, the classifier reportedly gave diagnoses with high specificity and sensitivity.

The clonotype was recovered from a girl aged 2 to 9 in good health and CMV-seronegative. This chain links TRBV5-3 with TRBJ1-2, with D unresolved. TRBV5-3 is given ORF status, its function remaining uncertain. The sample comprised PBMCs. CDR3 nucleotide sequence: TGTGCCAGAAGCTTGGGTCGGGAAGACTATGGCTACACCTTC. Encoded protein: CARSLGREDYGYTF.